These 14 T cell receptor beta chains share one sample of origin, sequenced in a study of T cell changes during pregnancy in multiple sclerosis. The data were produced by immunoSEQ multiplex PCR, yet TCRdb's version contains in-frame clones alone and is incomplete. The sample includes tens of thousands of clones, about 93% seen only once; the top ten take approximately 7%. The source was CD8+ T cells from peripheral blood mononuclear cells, collected in the third trimester of pregnancy. Every receptor here comes from a female donor with multiple sclerosis, enrolled in a pregnancy study.

J is TRBJ1-1 and V is TRBV11-2; D perhaps matches TRBD1 (5 bases). V lost 5 bases to trimming and J lost 5 bases, with 21 bases between them. The length of the CDR3 is 16 residues. The germline gives CDR1 SGHAT, CDR2 FQNNGV. The CDR3 loop reads CASSSFGGGRGTEAFF. The CDR3 DNA is TGTGCCAGCAGCAGTTTCGGGGGGGGGAGAGGGACTGAAGCTTTCTTT.

V and J are TRBV4-2 and TRBJ2-3; D unresolved. The CDR3 extends over 13 amino acids. The V gene's germline CDR1 is LGHNA and CDR2 YNFKEQ. Trimming removed 4 bases at V and 9 bases at J, with 14 bases between. The CDR3 region has the DNA TGTGCCAGCAGCCCCACGGCGGATGACACGCAGTATTTT. Its protein is CASSPTADDTQYF.

V is TRBV28 and J is TRBJ2-7; 9 positions match TRBD1. Germline lookup yields CDR1 MDHEN and CDR2 SYDVKM. CDR3 length: 15 amino acids. V lost 1 base and J lost 3; bases outside the gene matches: 4. CDR3 amino acids: CASSLFGTGIYEQYF. For the CDR3, the DNA is TGTGCCAGCAGTTTATTTGGGACAGGGATCTACGAGCAGTACTTC.

This clone is a singleton in its sample. The J gene is TRBJ1-1, the V gene TRBV7-9, with 9 bases that match TRBD1. Trimming removed 3 bases from V and 6 bases from J; junction bases left unmatched: 8. Looked up from germline, CDR1 is SEHNR and CDR2 is FQNEAQ (reference sequence). CDR3 length: 15 residues. The CDR3 coding sequence is TGTGCCAGCAGCTTGACAGGGGGGGCCCGTGCTGAAGCTTTCTTT. The encoded protein is CASSLTGGARAEAFF.

The chain combines TRBV2 with TRBJ2-2; TRBD1 matches 7 bases. Trimming cost V 3 bases and J 10 bases; bases outside gene matches: 8. Germline CDR1 SNHLY, CDR2 FYNNEI. The CDR3 extends over 14 amino acids. CDR3 region: CASSDTGAAVELFF. In nucleotides, the CDR3 is TGTGCCAGCAGTGACACAGGGGCAGCCGTGGAGCTGTTTTTT.

The genes are TRBV7-2 and TRBJ2-7; D is perhaps TRBD1 (5 bases). V was shortened by 1 base and J by 2 bases, with 12 bases between the two germline ends. Germline lookup yields CDR1 SGHTA and CDR2 FQGNSA. The CDR3 totals 15 residues. This CDR3 reads CASSLVSQGTYEQYF. Here the CDR3 DNA reads TGTGCCAGCAGCTTAGTATCTCAGGGAACCTACGAGCAGTACTTC.

The chain couples TRBV7-3 to TRBJ1-1, with a tentative D call TRBD1 (6 bases). CDR1 and CDR2 (germline): SGHTA, FQGTGA. Trimming took off 8 bases at V and 3 bases at J, with 13 bases between the two ends. The CDR3 is 13 residues long. Written as DNA, the CDR3 is TGTGCCAGCTCCTATGAGGGGGACACTGAAGCTTTCTTT. Amino acid sequence: CASSYEGDTEAFF.

The chain has TRBV7-6 and TRBJ2-1, with D possibly TRBD1 on 7 matching bases. The CDR3 extends over 12 amino acids. Trimming removed 8 bases from V and 5 bases from J, with 10 bases in between. CDR1 is SGHVS, CDR2 FNYEAQ, per germline. The CDR3 protein is CASQGGDNEQFF. CDR3 nucleotides: TGTGCCAGCCAGGGGGGTGACAATGAGCAGTTCTTC.

The chain carries TRBV19 and TRBJ2-1; no definite D call. Germline V gene data show CDR1 as LNHDA and CDR2 as SQIVND (reference sequence). V was pared by 7 bases and J by 4 bases, with 11 bases between. CDR3 size: 13 residues. CDR3 sequence: CASTSTGYNEQFF. The CDR3 DNA reads as TGTGCCAGTACCTCGACTGGATACAATGAGCAGTTCTTC.

V and J are TRBV11-2 and TRBJ1-4; D is uncertain. V lost 2 bases and J 2 bases, leaving 15 bases between the germline ends. This CDR3 is 17 amino acids long. Germline V gene data show CDR1 as SGHAT and CDR2 as FQNNGV. CDR3 sequence reads: CASSLSGGIGTNEKLFF. The CDR3 DNA reads as TGTGCCAGCAGCTTAAGTGGAGGGATCGGGACTAATGAAAAACTGTTTTTT.

This clone was found once. The chain couples TRBV5-1 to TRBJ1-1; weak D call: TRBD1 (6 bases). V was clipped by 4 bases and J by 0 bases, with 16 bases between them. The CDR3 runs 16 residues. The germline gives CDR1 SGHRS, CDR2 YFSETQ. CDR3 DNA sequence: TGCGCCAGCAGCCTACCGACAGGATCTATGAACACTGAAGCTTTCTTT. Amino acids: CASSLPTGSMNTEAFF.

With regard to this clone: The junction departs from germline at one end; a sequencing error may be responsible. V is TRBV7-2 and J is TRBJ2-7; TRBD1 is a possible D gene (5 bases). Germline CDR1 reads SGHTA; CDR2 reads FQGNSA. The CDR3 is made up of 11 amino acids. The CDR3 loop is CASSLVLDTTF. In nucleotides, the CDR3 is TGTGCCAGCAGCTTAGTTCTGGACACCACCTTC.

This chain uses TRBV9 with TRBJ1-4, with 10 bases identical to TRBD1. V dropped 4 bases and J dropped 8; count of bases not matched to a gene: 8. Looked up from germline, CDR1 is SGDLS and CDR2 is YYNGEE. This CDR3 has 15 amino acids. The DNA of the CDR3 is TGTGCCAGCAGCCTTTTTGGGACAGGGGACGAAAAACTGTTTTTT. As protein: CASSLFGTGDEKLFF.

CDR3 in amino acids: CASSGTRDEQFF. CDR3 in DNA: TGTGCCAGTTCCGGGACTAGAGATGAGCAGTTCTTC. The chain uses TRBV7-8 and TRBJ2-1, with TRBD2 matching over 8 bases. Germline assignment: CDR1 SGHVS and CDR2 FQNEAQ. V dropped 9 bases and J dropped 8; count of bases not matched to a gene: 6. This CDR3 spans 12 amino acids. The full variable domain, in which reference TRBV7-8 and TRBJ2-1 provide the parts outside the CDR3, is GAGVSQSPRYKVAKRGQDVALRCDPISGHVSLFWYQQALGQGPEFLTYFQNEAQLDKSGLPSDRFFAERPEGSVSTLKIQRTQQEDSAVYLCASSGTRDEQFFGPGTRLTVL.